A selection of T cell receptor beta chains follows, all from one sample in a study of blood T cell repertoires in COVID-19. This table comes from immunoSEQ multiplex PCR, and its TCRdb copy is limited to in-frame clones, with some not included. Among around 60,000 clones, about nine tenths were seen once, and the ten largest hold about 1.5%. Sample: peripheral blood. These receptors originate from an elderly woman with acute or convalescent COVID-19. CDR3s include the opening cysteine and the closing phenylalanine or tryptophan. A D gene is named only where the DNA matches it firmly. Rows may omit the clone size; those that give it use once, few, many or a size class.

size	D	V	J	CDR3	DNA
.	TRBD1	TRBV19	TRBJ1-1	CASSRDRGNTEAFF	TGTGCCAGTAGTCGGGACAGGGGGAACACTGAAGCTTTCTTT
.	.	TRBV19	TRBJ2-2	CASSSQGYTGELFF	TGTGCCAGTAGTTCTCAGGGGTACACCGGGGAGCTGTTTTTT
.	TRBD2	TRBV27	TRBJ2-2	CASSFYGGRSAGELFF	TGTGCCAGCAGTTTTTACGGCGGGAGGTCGGCCGGGGAGCTGTTTTTT
.	.	TRBV19	TRBJ1-3	CASTAAGLGNTIYF	TGTGCCAGTACTGCGGCGGGGCTCGGAAACACCATATATTTT
.	TRBD2	TRBV6-5	TRBJ2-7	CASRRLAEENEQYF	TGTGCCAGCAGACGACTAGCGGAGGAGAACGAGCAGTACTTC
.	.	TRBV7-2	TRBJ1-3	CASSLVGTRAAGNTIYF	TGTGCCAGCAGCTTAGTAGGGACAAGGGCGGCTGGAAACACCATATATTTT
once	.	TRBV30	TRBJ1-3	CAWSSNYGNTIYF	TGTGCCTGGAGCTCAAACTATGGAAACACCATATATTTT
.	TRBD2	TRBV9	TRBJ2-3	CASSVATGTSLADTQYF	TGTGCCAGCAGCGTAGCTACCGGGACTAGCCTGGCAGATACGCAGTATTTT
.	.	TRBV19	TRBJ1-4	CASSIPRGKSEKLFF	TGTGCCAGTAGTATACCCAGGGGCAAGAGTGAAAAACTGTTTTTT
few	.	TRBV18	TRBJ2-5	CASYERALGETQYF	TGTGCCAGCTACGAGCGGGCCCTCGGTGAGACCCAGTACTTC
.	.	TRBV5-5	TRBJ2-3	CASSTGTDTQYF	TGTGCCAGCAGCACAGGCACAGATACGCAGTATTTT
.	TRBD1	TRBV28	TRBJ2-1	CASLPPGTGNNEQFF	TGTGCCAGCCTTCCACCCGGGACAGGGAACAATGAGCAGTTCTTC
.	.	TRBV19	TRBJ1-2	CASSIWIGQGRGYTF	TGTGCCAGTAGTATCTGGATTGGCCAGGGGCGCGGCTACACCTTC
.	.	TRBV19	TRBJ1-1	CASHESQFTEAFF	TGTGCCAGTCACGAGTCACAGTTCACTGAAGCTTTCTTT
.	TRBD1	TRBV7-2	TRBJ2-1	CASSPDRGEQFF	TGTGCCAGCAGCCCAGACAGGGGGGAGCAGTTCTTC
.	.	TRBV15	TRBJ1-5	CATSRDPSDQPQHF	TGTGCCACCAGCAGAGACCCCTCGGATCAGCCCCAGCATTTT
.	.	TRBV4-1	TRBJ1-6	CASSRPESSYNSPLHF	TGCGCCAGCAGCCGGCCGGAGAGCTCCTATAATTCACCCCTCCACTTT
.	TRBD1	TRBV3-1/TRBV3-2	TRBJ1-2	CASSKQGADGYTF	TGTGCCAGCAGCAAACAGGGGGCTGATGGCTACACCTTC
.	.	TRBV6-5	TRBJ1-5	CASSYSFLAGDQPQHF	TGTGCCAGCAGTTACTCTTTTTTGGCAGGGGATCAGCCCCAGCATTTT
.	.	TRBV21-1	TRBJ1-3	CASSKRDSNTIYF	TGTGCCAGCAGCAAAAGGGACAGCAACACCATATATTTT
.	.	TRBV5-5	TRBJ2-1	CASITHPGSLSEQFF	TGTGCCAGCATCACTCACCCCGGGTCTCTCAGTGAGCAGTTCTTC
.	TRBD2	TRBV5-4	TRBJ2-5	CASTIWGTSGSETQYF	TGTGCCAGCACCATCTGGGGGACTAGCGGGAGTGAGACCCAGTACTTC
.	.	TRBV18	TRBJ2-7	CASSPTEIEREYF	TGTGCCAGCTCACCGACAGAAATCGAGCGCGAGTACTTC
.	.	TRBV12-3/TRBV12-4	TRBJ1-5	CASSLLQKPQHF	TGTGCCAGCAGTTTATTACAGAAGCCCCAGCATTTT
.	.	TRBV5-6	TRBJ1-2	CASSLTDGYTF	TGTGCCAGCAGCCTTACAGATGGCTACACCTTC
few	.	TRBV18	TRBJ2-7	CASSSGYEQYF	TGTGCCAGCTCCAGTGGCTACGAGCAGTACTTC
.	.	TRBV3-1/TRBV3-2	TRBJ2-7	CASSQTGSYEQYF	TGTGCCAGCAGCCAAACAGGGAGCTACGAGCAGTACTTC
.	TRBD1	TRBV19	TRBJ1-2	CASSFPGQRVGGYTF	TGTGCCAGTAGTTTCCCGGGACAGAGAGTTGGGGGCTACACCTTC
.	TRBD1	TRBV5-5	TRBJ1-1	CASSLTGGYTEAFF	TGTGCCAGCAGCTTGACAGGGGGGTACACTGAAGCTTTCTTT
few	.	TRBV7-2	TRBJ2-1	CASSPGRGRGGQFF	TGTGCCAGCAGCCCCGGGCGGGGGAGAGGGGGGCAGTTCTTC
.	.	TRBV7-9	TRBJ2-5	CASSAPGSFQETQYF	TGTGCCAGCAGCGCGCCCGGGAGCTTCCAAGAGACCCAGTACTTC
.	.	TRBV6-5	TRBJ2-5	CASSPVFQETQYF	TGTGCCAGCAGTCCCGTATTCCAAGAGACCCAGTACTTC
.	.	TRBV3-1/TRBV3-2	TRBJ1-4	CASSQVTGSEKLFF	TGTGCCAGCAGCCAAGTCACAGGGTCTGAAAAACTGTTTTTT
.	.	TRBV19	TRBJ2-7	CASSINYEQYF	TGTGCCAGTAGTATCAACTACGAGCAGTACTTC
.	.	TRBV19	TRBJ2-1	CASSIQVVSYNEQFF	TGTGCCAGTAGTATTCAGGTTGTGTCCTACAATGAGCAGTTCTTC
.	.	TRBV5-1	TRBJ1-4	CASSPREQTANEKLFF	TGCGCCAGCAGCCCGAGGGAGCAGACGGCTAATGAAAAACTGTTTTTT
few	TRBD1	TRBV6-5	TRBJ1-6	CASRAGGSYNSPLHF	TGTGCCAGCAGAGCAGGGGGATCCTATAATTCACCCCTCCACTTT
.	.	TRBV18	TRBJ1-6	CASSASEDSPLHF	TGTGCCAGCTCCGCGTCCGAGGATTCACCCCTCCACTTT
.	.	TRBV6-6	TRBJ2-2	CASSYSTGGELFF	TGTGCCAGCAGTTACTCCACCGGGGGGGAGCTGTTTTTT